These 2 T cell receptor beta chains came from one sample sequenced in a study of cytomegalovirus exposure and HLA in healthy donors. PCR was performed using 60 Vbeta and 13 Jbeta primers. Some clones are missing from TCRdb's copy, which holds only in-frame ones; the method was immunoSEQ multiplex PCR. Here the sample spans around 220,000 clones, around 80% being singletons. Sequenced material: PBMCs. The receptors originated from a girl aged 2 to 10 in good health and CMV-seronegative.

This clone was seen only once. The V call is TRBV5-6, the J call TRBJ2-3; TRBD2 matches 7 bases. Losses at the gene ends were 3 bases for V and 2 bases for J; bases not matched to a gene: 12. The CDR3 loop spans 17 amino acids. CDR1 is SGHDT, CDR2 YYEEEE, per germline. This CDR3 is CASSSITSAGFTDTQYF. In DNA, the CDR3 is TGTGCCAGCAGCTCGATAACTAGCGCCGGATTCACAGATACGCAGTATTTT.

This sequence joins TRBV30 and TRBJ1-2; D remains ambiguous. V was cut by 3 bases and J by 8 bases, with 19 bases left in between. This CDR3 comprises 14 residues. Germline CDR1 is GTSNPN and CDR2 is SVGIG (reference sequence). The CDR3 protein is CAWRLLSREEGYTF. CDR3 DNA sequence: TGTGCCTGGAGGCTACTCTCGAGAGAAGAAGGCTACACCTTC. Full variable domain (outside the CDR3, taken from reference TRBV30 and TRBJ1-2): SQTIHQWPATLVQPVGSPLSLECTVEGTSNPNLYWYRQAAGRGLQLLFYSVGIGQISSEVPQNLSASRPQDRQFILSSKKLLLSDSGFYLCAWRLLSREEGYTFGSGTRLTVV.